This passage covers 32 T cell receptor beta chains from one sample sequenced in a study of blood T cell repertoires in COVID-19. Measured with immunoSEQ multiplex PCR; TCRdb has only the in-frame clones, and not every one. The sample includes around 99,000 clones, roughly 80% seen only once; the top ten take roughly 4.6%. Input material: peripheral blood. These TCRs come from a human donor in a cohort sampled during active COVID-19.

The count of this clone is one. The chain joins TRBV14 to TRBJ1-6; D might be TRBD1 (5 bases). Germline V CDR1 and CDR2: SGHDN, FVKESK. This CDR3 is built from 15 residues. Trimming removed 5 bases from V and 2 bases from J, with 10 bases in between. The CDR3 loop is CASSNWGAYNSPLHF. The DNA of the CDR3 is TGTGCCAGCAGCAACTGGGGCGCCTATAATTCACCCCTCCACTTT.

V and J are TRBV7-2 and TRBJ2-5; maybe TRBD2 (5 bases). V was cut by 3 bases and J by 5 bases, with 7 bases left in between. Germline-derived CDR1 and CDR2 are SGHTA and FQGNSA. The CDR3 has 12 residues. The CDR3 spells CASSFGEETQYF. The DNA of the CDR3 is TGTGCCAGCAGCTTTGGGGAGGAGACCCAGTACTTC.

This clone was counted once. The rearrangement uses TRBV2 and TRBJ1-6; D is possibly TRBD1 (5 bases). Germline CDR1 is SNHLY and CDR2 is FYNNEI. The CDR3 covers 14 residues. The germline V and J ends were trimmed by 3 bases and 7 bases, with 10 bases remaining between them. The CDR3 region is CASSDGQGNSPLHF. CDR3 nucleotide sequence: TGTGCCAGCAGTGATGGGCAGGGAAATTCACCCCTCCACTTT.

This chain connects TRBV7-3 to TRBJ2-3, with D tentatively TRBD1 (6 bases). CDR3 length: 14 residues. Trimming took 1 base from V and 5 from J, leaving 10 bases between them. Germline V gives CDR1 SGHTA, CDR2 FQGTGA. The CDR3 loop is CASSLNRDQDTQYF. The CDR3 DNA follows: TGTGCCAGCAGCTTAAACAGGGACCAAGATACGCAGTATTTT.

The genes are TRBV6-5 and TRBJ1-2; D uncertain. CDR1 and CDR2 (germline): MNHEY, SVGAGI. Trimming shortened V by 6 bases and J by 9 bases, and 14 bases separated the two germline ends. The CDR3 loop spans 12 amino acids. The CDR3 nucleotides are TGTGCCAGCAGCGTCACCGGGAAAAGCTACACCTTC. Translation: CASSVTGKSYTF.

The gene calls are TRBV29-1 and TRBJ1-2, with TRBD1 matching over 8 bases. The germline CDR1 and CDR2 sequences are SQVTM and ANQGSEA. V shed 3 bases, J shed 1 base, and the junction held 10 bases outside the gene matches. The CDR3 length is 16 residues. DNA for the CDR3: TGCAGCGTTGAGCCCAAGGACAGGGCCATTAACTATGGCTACACCTTC. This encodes CSVEPKDRAINYGYTF.

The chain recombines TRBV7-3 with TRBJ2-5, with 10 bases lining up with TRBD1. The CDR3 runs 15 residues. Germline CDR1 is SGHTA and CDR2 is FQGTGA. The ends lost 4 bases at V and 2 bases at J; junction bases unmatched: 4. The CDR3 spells CASSSPGQGQETQYF. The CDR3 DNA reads TGTGCCAGCAGCTCACCGGGACAGGGGCAAGAGACCCAGTACTTC.

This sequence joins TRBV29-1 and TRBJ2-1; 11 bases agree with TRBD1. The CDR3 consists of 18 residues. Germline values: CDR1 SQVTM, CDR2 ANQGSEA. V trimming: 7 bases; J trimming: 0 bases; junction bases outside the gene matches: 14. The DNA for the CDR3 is TGCAGCGCAGAGGGACAGGGGGGCCTTACATTCTCCTACAATGAGCAGTTCTTC. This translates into CSAEGQGGLTFSYNEQFF.

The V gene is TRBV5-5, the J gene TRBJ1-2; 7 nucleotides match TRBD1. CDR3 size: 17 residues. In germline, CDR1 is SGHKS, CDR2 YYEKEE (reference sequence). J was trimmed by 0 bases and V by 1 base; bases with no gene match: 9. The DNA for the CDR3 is TGTGCCAGCAGCTTGAGTAGGACAGGCCTAGCTAACTATGGCTACACCTTC. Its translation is CASSLSRTGLANYGYTF.

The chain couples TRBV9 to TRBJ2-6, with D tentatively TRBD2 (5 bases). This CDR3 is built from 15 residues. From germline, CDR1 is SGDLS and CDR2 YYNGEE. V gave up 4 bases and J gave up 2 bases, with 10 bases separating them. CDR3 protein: CASSPVGAGANVLTF. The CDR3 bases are TGTGCCAGCAGCCCCGTCGGGGCTGGGGCCAACGTCCTGACTTTC.

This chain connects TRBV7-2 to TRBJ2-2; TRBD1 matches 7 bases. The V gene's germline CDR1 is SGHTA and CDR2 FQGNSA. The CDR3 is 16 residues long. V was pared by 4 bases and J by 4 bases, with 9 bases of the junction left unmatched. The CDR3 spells CASSWSGGVTTGELFF. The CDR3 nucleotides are TGTGCCAGCAGCTGGTCAGGGGGAGTGACCACCGGGGAGCTGTTTTTT.

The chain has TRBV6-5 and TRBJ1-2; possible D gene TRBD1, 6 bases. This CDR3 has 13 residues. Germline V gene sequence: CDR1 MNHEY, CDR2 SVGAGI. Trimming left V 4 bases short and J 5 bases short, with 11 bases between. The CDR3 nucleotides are TGTGCCAGCAGTTCTACAGGGTTATATGGCTACACCTTC. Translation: CASSSTGLYGYTF.

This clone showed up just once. CDR3 sequence reads: CASSLQGKYEQYV. Here the CDR3 DNA reads TGTGCCAGCAGCTTACAGGGAAAATACGAGCAGTACGTC. J is TRBJ2-7 and V is TRBV7-8, with D maybe TRBD1 (5 bases). The length of the CDR3 is 13 residues. V shed 2 bases and J shed 4 bases, with 9 bases lying between them. Germline V gene lookup returns CDR1 SGHVS and CDR2 FQNEAQ.

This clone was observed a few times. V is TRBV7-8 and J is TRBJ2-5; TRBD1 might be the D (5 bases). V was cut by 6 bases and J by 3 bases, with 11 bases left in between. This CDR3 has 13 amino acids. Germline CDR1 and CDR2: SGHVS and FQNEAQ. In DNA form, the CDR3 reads TGTGCCAGCAGACCCACAGGAGAAGAGACCCAGTACTTC. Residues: CASRPTGEETQYF.

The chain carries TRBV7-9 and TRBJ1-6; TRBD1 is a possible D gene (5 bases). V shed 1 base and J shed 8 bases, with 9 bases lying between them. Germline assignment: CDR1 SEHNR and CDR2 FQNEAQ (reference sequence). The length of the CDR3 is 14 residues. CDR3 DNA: TGTGCCAGCAGCTTAGGGGGCGCGGATTCACCCCTCCACTTT. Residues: CASSLGGADSPLHF.

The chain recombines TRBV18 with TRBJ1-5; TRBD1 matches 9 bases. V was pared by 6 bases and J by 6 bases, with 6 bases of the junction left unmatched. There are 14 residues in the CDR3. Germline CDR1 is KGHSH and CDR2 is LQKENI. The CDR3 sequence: CASSETGGGQPQHF. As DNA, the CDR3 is TGTGCCAGCTCGGAGACAGGGGGGGGTCAGCCCCAGCATTTT.

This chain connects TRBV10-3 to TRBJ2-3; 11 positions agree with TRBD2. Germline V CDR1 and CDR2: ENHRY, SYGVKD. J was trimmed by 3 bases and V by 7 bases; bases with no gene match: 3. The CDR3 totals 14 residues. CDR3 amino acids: CAIMTSGETDTQYF. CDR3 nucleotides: TGTGCCATCATGACTAGCGGGGAAACAGATACGCAGTATTTT.

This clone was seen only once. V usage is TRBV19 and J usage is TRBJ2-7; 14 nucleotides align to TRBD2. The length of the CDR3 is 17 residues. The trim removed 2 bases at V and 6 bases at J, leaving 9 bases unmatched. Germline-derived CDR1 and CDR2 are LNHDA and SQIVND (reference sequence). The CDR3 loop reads CASSIRSTGLAGGEQYF. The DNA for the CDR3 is TGTGCCAGTAGTATAAGGTCCACCGGACTAGCGGGGGGCGAGCAGTACTTC.

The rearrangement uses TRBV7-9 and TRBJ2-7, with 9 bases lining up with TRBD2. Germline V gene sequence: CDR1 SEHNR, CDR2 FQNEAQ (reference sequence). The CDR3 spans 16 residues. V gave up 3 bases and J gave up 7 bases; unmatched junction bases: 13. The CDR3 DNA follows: TGTGCCAGCAGCTTCAGCTTCTCCCCAGCGGGAGGTGAGCAGTACTTC. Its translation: CASSFSFSPAGGEQYF.

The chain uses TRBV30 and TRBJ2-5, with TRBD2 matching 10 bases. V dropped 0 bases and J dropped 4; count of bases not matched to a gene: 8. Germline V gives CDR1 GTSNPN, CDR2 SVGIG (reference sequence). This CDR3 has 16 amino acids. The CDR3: CAWSVPSGSFVETQYF. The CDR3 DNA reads TGTGCCTGGAGTGTACCTAGCGGGAGTTTTGTAGAGACCCAGTACTTC.

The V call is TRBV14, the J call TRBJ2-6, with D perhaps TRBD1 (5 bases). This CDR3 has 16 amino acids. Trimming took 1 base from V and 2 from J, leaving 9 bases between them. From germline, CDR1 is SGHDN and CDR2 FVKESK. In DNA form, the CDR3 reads TGTGCCAGCAGCCAAGTCAAAGGGGCTGGGGCCAACGTCCTGACTTTC. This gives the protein CASSQVKGAGANVLTF. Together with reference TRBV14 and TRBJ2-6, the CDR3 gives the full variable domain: EAGVTQFPSHSVIEKGQTVTLRCDPISGHDNLYWYRRVMGKEIKFLLHFVKESKQDESGMPNNRFLAERTGGTYSTLKVQPAELEDSGVYFCASSQVKGAGANVLTFGAGSRLTVL.

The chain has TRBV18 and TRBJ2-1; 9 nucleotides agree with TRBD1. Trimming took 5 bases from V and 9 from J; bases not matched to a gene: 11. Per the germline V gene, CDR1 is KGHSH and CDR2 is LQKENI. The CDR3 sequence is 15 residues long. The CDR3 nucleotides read TGTGCCAGCTCAACAACAGGGGGCGCAGGTATTGAGCAGTTCTTC. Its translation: CASSTTGGAGIEQFF.

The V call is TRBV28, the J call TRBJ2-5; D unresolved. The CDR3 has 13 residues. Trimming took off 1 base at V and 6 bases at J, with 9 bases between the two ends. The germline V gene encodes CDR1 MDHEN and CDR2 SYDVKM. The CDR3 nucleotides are TGTGCCAGCAGTTTATTTTCCGAGAAGACCCAGTACTTC. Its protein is CASSLFSEKTQYF. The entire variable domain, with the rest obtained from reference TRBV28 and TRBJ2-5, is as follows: DVKVTQSSRYLVKRTGEKVFLECVQDMDHENMFWYRQDPGLGLRLIYFSYDVKMKEKGDIPEGYSVSREKKERFSLILESASTNQTSMYLCASSLFSEKTQYFGPGTRLLVL.

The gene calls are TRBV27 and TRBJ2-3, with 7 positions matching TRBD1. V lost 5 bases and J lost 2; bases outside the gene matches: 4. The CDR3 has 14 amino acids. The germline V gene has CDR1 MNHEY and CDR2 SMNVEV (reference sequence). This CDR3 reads CASSLGTDTDTQYF. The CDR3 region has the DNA TGTGCCAGCAGTCTTGGGACAGACACAGATACGCAGTATTTT.

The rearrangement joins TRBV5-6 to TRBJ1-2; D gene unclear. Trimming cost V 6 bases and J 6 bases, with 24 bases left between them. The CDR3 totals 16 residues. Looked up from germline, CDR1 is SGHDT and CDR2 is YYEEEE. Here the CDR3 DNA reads TGTGCCAGCATCGGTCTCGGGGAGGTGCTTCCTAATGGCTACACCTTC. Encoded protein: CASIGLGEVLPNGYTF.

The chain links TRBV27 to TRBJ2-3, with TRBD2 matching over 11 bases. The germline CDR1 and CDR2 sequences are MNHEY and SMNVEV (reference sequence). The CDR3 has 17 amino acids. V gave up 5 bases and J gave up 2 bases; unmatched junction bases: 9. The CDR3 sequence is CASSPYRLAGNTDTQYF. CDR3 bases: TGTGCCAGCAGTCCATATAGACTAGCGGGGAACACAGATACGCAGTATTTT.

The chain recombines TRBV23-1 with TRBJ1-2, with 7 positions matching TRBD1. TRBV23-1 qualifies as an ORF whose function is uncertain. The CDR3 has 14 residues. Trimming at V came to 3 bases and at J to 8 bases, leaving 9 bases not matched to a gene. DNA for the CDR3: TGCGCCAGCAGTCACCACCGACAGGGCCAGGGCTACACCTTC. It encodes CASSHHRQGQGYTF.

The CDR3 nucleotides read TGTGCCACCAGTGATCCTGGACAGGCTCAGTTGGCAGATACGCAGTATTTT. Translated, it gives CATSDPGQAQLADTQYF. This rearrangement joins TRBV24-1 to TRBJ2-3; 7 nucleotides line up with TRBD1. This CDR3 contains 17 residues. The germline V gene encodes CDR1 KGHDR and CDR2 SFDVKD. J gave up 4 bases and V 3 bases, and 12 bases lay outside the gene matches.

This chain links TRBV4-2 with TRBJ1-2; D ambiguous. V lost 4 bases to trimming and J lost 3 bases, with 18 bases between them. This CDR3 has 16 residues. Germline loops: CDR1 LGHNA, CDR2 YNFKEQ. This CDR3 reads CASSPELSAVYYGYTF. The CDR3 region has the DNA TGTGCCAGCAGCCCCGAACTATCGGCGGTGTACTATGGCTACACCTTC.

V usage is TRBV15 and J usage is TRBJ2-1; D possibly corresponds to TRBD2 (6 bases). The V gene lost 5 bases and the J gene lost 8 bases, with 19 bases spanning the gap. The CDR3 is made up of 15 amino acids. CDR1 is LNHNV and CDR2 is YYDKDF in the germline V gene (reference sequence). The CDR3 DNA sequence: TGTGCCACCAGCGTAGATAGCGGATCGACCGATGAGCAGTTCTTC. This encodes CATSVDSGSTDEQFF.

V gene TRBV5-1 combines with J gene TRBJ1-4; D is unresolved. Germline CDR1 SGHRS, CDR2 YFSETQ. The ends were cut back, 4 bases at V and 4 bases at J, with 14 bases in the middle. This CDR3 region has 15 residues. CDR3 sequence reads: CASSVGGKSNEKLFF. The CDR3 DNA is TGCGCCAGCAGCGTGGGAGGGAAGAGTAATGAAAAACTGTTTTTT.

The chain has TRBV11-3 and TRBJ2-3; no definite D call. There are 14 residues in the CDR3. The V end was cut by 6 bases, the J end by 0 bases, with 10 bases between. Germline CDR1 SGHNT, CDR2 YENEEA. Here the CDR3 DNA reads TGTGCCAGCAGTAAACAGAGTAGCACAGATACGCAGTATTTT. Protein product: CASSKQSSTDTQYF. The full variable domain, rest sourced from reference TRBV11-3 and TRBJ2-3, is EAGVVQSPRYKIIEKKQPVAFWCNPISGHNTLYWYLQNLGQGPELLIRYENEEAVDDSQLPKDRFSAERLKGVDSTLKIQPAELGDSAVYLCASSKQSSTDTQYFGPGTRLTVL.